Included here is one T cell receptor beta chain sequence, with context. In the source study's methods: From reference gene primer amplification, estimates of nucleated cell counts were derived. Repertoires were generated with immunoSEQ multiplex PCR, while TCRdb's copy carries only in-frame clones and drops some. The V and J calls and clone size are taken from that table; D and trimming were inferred from the DNA. The sample records about 17,000 clones, more than 75% being singletons. Germline CDR1 is MDHEN and CDR2 is SYDVKM. The germline V and J ends were trimmed by 6 bases and 8 bases, with 16 bases remaining between them. The CDR3 length is 14 residues. This sample is drawn from a study of blood T cell repertoires in COVID-19. Background on the study: PBMCs, B-cell-depleted T cells, or T cells provided the cDNA or gDNA that made up the material.

The material sequenced was peripheral blood. The chain recombines TRBV28 with TRBJ1-4, with D maybe TRBD1 (5 bases). This TCR came from a man aged 55 to 69 with active or convalescent COVID-19. The CDR3 nucleotides are TGTGCCAGCAGCCCCTCAGGGTTAGAGGAAAAACTGTTTTTT. It yields the protein CASSPSGLEEKLFF.